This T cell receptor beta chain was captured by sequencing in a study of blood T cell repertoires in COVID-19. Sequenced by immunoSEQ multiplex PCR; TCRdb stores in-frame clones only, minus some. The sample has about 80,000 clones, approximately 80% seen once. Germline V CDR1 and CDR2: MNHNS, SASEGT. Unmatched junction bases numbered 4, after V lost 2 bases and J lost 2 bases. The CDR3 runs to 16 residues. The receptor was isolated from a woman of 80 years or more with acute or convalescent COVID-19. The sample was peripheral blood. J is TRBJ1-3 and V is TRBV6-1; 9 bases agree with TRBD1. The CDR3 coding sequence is TGTGCCAGCAGTGAACCAACAGGGGGCACTGGAAACACCATATATTTT. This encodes CASSEPTGGTGNTIYF.